The present entry profiles one T cell receptor beta chain with its context. There is no known antigen for this receptor. Base qualities are missing; no much larger clone stands one base away. The iRepertoire nested amplicon-rescue multiplex PCR (arm-PCR) platform was used to amplify TCR alpha and beta CDR3 regions from RNA. The input for one-step reverse transcription and amplification was roughly 100-450 ng of either tissue mRNA or PBMC total RNA. Following bead purification, Illumina adapters were added by a secondary multiplex PCR, and the libraries were gel-purified between 200 and 400 bp. Internal 6-nucleotide barcodes were carried by the libraries and were used for demultiplexing. Libraries were sequenced on an Illumina MiSeq with 2x220 or 2x250 nucleotide paired-end reads. On the authors' methods: Paired reads were merged using FLASH 1.2.11 and aligned with BWA-MEM to the GRCh37 human genome, and TRA and TRB reads were then extracted. For V and J assignment, an IMGT-derived reference of cassette sequences and CDR3 motifs that included pseudogenes was used. Reads were translated in three frames, and productive CDR3s were defined as those with a C...FGXG motif and no stop codons. A clonotype was defined as a unique combination of a V-J cassette pair and a CDR3 amino acid sequence. Filtering of reads was based on Hamming distance, with the threshold set by the sequence error rate of each sample in mapped regions. The public reads were run again by TCRdb, first through fastp at Q25 and then through MiXCR, and only productive beta chains were kept. Every CDR3 protein is listed once, alongside the most common genes and DNA of its rows. TCRdb, not the authors, supplied the V and J calls. The sample profile shows fewer than 3,500 distinct CDR3 sequences; approximately 15% of them were found once. The ten largest make up roughly half of the sample.

This record belongs to a study of glioma-infiltrating T cells (dated by TCRdb to about 2016). For context, the study as a whole: The study sequenced TCR alpha- and beta-chain repertoires from glioma tissue, from non-neoplastic brain tissue and from matched peripheral blood mononuclear cells. To gauge divergence between tissue and blood T-cell populations, every tissue-infiltrating repertoire was compared against the peripheral blood repertoire from the same patient. The paired cohort was made up of three low-grade glioma patients, several primary glioblastoma patients and three non-glioma patients who contributed non-neoplastic brain tissue.

What the study reported, not specific to this receptor: Very few CDR3 sequences were shared between tissue and blood, attributed to high CDR3 diversity and limited sampling. Group comparisons rested on small numbers: three non-neoplastic, three low-grade glioma and 7 or 8 glioblastoma patients. VJ-independent divergence between tissue and blood was below expectation in non-neoplastic patients but above expectation in all gliomas, especially low-grade gliomas.

The junction shows trimming of 4 bases on V and 0 bases on J, plus 10 bases between the germline ends. The CDR3 runs 15 residues from the cysteine to the phenylalanine. Only the CDR3 region is kept as DNA, spanning 45 bases read in frame from base 1. CDR1 and CDR2 are drawn from the germline V gene (reference sequence): LGHDT, YNNKEL. The chain is encoded by TRBV3-1 joined to TRBJ2-1, with TRBD2 as a weak D call on 6 bases. Sequencing was carried out using glioma tissue, nonneoplastic brain tissue, or PBMCs (not recorded which). The origin of this receptor is a human donor with low-grade glioma or glioblastoma, undergoing nonglioma brain surgery, or in good health (not recorded which). CDR3 loop: CASSLGGVSYNEQFF. The nucleotide sequence reads as follows: TGTGCCAGCAGCCTCGGGGGTGTCTCCTACAATGAGCAGTTCTTC.